The T cell receptor beta chain described here comes from a study of blood T cell repertoires in COVID-19. TCRdb's table, derived via immunoSEQ multiplex PCR, lists solely in-frame clones and lacks some. The sample shows 250,000 to 350,000 clones, around nine tenths of them seen only once. The CDR3 length is 17 residues. V gave up 1 base and J gave up 4 bases; unmatched junction bases: 11. From germline, CDR1 is ENHRY and CDR2 SYGVKD. V gene TRBV10-3 combines with J gene TRBJ2-7; TRBD1 agrees at 9 bases. The sequenced sample was peripheral blood. The receptor was derived from a woman between 55 and 75 years old with acute or convalescent COVID-19. The CDR3 nucleotides read TGTGCCATCAGTGAGTTCACCTGGGGACAGGGTCGTTACGAGCAGTACTTC. It translates to CAISEFTWGQGRYEQYF.